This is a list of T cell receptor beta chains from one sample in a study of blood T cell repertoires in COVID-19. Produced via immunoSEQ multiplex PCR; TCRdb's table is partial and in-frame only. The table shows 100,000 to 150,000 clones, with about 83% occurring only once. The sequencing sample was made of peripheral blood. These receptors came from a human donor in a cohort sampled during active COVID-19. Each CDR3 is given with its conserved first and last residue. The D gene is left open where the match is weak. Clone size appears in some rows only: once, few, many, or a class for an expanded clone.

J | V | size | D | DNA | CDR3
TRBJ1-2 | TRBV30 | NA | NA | TGTGCCTGGAGTGTAGGGTGGGGAGAGGGGGTTCGTGGCTACACCTTC | CAWSVGWGEGVRGYTF
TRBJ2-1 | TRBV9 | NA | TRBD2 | TGTGCCAGCAGCGTAGTTTCCAGCGGGAGGGCCGGGGAGCAGTTCTTC | CASSVVSSGRAGEQFF
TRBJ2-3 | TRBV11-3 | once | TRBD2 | TGTGCCAGCAGCTTAGGGGGACTAGCGCCCGCCGATACGCAGTATTTT | CASSLGGLAPADTQYF
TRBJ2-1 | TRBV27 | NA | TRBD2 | TGTGCCAGCAGTTCTGGGACTAGCGGGGGCTCCTACAATGAGCAGTTCTTC | CASSSGTSGGSYNEQFF
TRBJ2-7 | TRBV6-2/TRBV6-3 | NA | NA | TGTGCCAGCAGTTACAGAGGGCTCAGCTCCTACGAGCAGTACTTC | CASSYRGLSSYEQYF
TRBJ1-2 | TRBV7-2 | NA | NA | TGTGCCAGCAGCACCTGGACAGCTAACTATGGCTACACCTTC | CASSTWTANYGYTF
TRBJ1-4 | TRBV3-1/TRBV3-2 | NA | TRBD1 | TGTGCCAGCAGCCGGACAGGGGTGGGGGATGAAAAACTGTTTTTT | CASSRTGVGDEKLFF
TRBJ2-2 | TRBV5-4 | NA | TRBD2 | TGTGCCAGCAGCTTTCTTAGCGGGAGATCGAGTTCCGGGGAGCTGTTTTTT | CASSFLSGRSSSGELFF
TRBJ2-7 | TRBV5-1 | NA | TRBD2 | TGCGCCAGCTCTACTGGGACTAGCGGAAACTACGAGCAGTACTTC | CASSTGTSGNYEQYF
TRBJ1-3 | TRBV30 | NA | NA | TGTGCCTGGGGAAAGCGCTCTGGAAACACCATATATTTT | CAWGKRSGNTIYF
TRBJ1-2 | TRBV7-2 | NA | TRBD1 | TGTGCCAGCAGCTCGGGACAGGGAGGGTATGGCTACACCTTC | CASSSGQGGYGYTF
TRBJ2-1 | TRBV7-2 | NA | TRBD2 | TGTGCCAGCACTCTCACTAGCGGGAGGAATGAGCAGTTCTTC | CASTLTSGRNEQFF
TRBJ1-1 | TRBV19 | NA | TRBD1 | TGTGCCAGTAGTTCCCAGGGGGGCACTGAAGCTTTCTTT | CASSSQGGTEAFF
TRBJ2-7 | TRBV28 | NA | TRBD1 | TGTGCCAGCAGTTCCACAGGGGGCCCATCCTTACTTATGACCTACGAGCAGTACTTC | CASSSTGGPSLLMTYEQYF
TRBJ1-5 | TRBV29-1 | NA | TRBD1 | TGCAGCGTTCGGGGGACAGATAGCAATCAGCCCCAGCATTTT | CSVRGTDSNQPQHF
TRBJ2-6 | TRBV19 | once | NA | TGTGCCAGTAGGCGAGCTGGGGCCAACGTCCTGACTTTC | CASRRAGANVLTF
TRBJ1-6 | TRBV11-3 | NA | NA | TGTGCCAGCAGCTTAGGATGGGCTCCCAGGTTCGTTTCACCCCTCCACTTT | CASSLGWAPRFVSPLHF
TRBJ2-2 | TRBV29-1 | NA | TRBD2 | TGCAGCGTTATAGCGGGAGGAGAGGTTTTCGCCGGGGAGCTGTTTTTT | CSVIAGGEVFAGELFF
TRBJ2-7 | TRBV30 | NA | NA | TGTGCCGCCCGGCAGGCTGCCTACGAGCAGTACTTC | CAARQAAYEQYF
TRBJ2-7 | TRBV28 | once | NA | TGTGCCAGCAGGCCTAAGGGAGGAGGCTACGAGCAGTACTTC | CASRPKGGGYEQYF
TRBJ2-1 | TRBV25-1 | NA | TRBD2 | TGTGCCAGCAGCCTTGGCGGGACTAGCGGGAGAAATGAGCAGTTCTTC | CASSLGGTSGRNEQFF
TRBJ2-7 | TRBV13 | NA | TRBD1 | TGTGCCAGCAGCCCGGGACAGGCTCGCTCCTACGAGCAGTACTTC | CASSPGQARSYEQYF
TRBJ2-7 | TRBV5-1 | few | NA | TGCGCCAGCAGCTTGGACGGCAGGGATAGCTCCTACGAGCAGTACTTC | CASSLDGRDSSYEQYF
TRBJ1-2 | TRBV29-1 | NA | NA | TGCAGCGTTGATGTGGTTCTAATCTCCCGTGGCTACACCTTC | CSVDVVLISRGYTF
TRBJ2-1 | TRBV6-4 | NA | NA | TGTGCCAGCCGACTCCACAACAACTACAATGAGCAGTTCTTC | CASRLHNNYNEQFF
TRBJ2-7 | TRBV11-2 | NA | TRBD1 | TGTGCCAGCAGAGGGACAGGGGGTTACGAGCAGTACTTC | CASRGTGGYEQYF
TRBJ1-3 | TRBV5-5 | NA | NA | TGTGCCAGCAGCTACGGGGGGCAAAGAAACACCATATATTTT | CASSYGGQRNTIYF
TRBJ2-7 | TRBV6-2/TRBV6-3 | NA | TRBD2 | TGTGCCAGCAGTTACGGAACCTCCGGACTAGCGGGAAAGTACGAGCAGTACTTC | CASSYGTSGLAGKYEQYF
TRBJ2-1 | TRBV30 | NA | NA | TGTGCCTGGAGCCCCCCGGGCCTCGTGGGGAGTGAGCAGTTCTTC | CAWSPPGLVGSEQFF
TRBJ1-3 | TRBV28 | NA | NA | TGTGCCAGCAACCGTCCCCTAAAAAACACCATATATTTT | CASNRPLKNTIYF
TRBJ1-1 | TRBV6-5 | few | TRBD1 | TGTGCCAGCAGTTACAACAGGGGCACTGAAGCTTTCTTT | CASSYNRGTEAFF